A selection of T cell receptor beta chains follows, all from one sample in a study of cytomegalovirus exposure and HLA in healthy donors. This table comes from immunoSEQ multiplex PCR, and its TCRdb copy is limited to in-frame clones, with some not included. The sample consists of about 190,000 clones, roughly 80% of them appearing once. Sequenced input: PBMCs. The receptors come from a woman in her twenties or thirties in good health and CMV-seropositive. The CDR3 runs from the conserved cysteine through the conserved F or W. The D gene is left open where the match is weak. The listing skips clone size in some rows; elsewhere it reads once, few, many or a size class.

TRBJ2-5 TRBV6-5 . TRBD2 TGTGCCAGCAGTTACGTGCGGGAGGGAGTAGAGACCCAGTACTTC CASSYVREGVETQYF
TRBJ2-7 TRBV27 few . TGTGCCAGCAGGCAGGGGCCTTTCACCTACGAGCAGTACTTC CASRQGPFTYEQYF
TRBJ2-1 TRBV29-1 . TRBD1 TGCAGCGTCCTACGACAGGGGGCGCCCAATGAGCAGTTCTTC CSVLRQGAPNEQFF
TRBJ2-7 TRBV6-4 . TRBD1 TGTGCCAGCAGTGACTGTCGGACAGGGAAGTCCTACGAGCAGTACTTC CASSDCRTGKSYEQYF
TRBJ2-1 TRBV5-6 few . TGTGCCAGCAGCTTGGATGGGGCGTTCTACAATGAGCAGTTCTTC CASSLDGAFYNEQFF
TRBJ2-1 TRBV9 . . TGTGCCAGCAGCGTAGGAAGGCTAGTAGAGGAGCAGTTCTTC CASSVGRLVEEQFF
TRBJ2-1 TRBV9 . TRBD1 TGTGCCAGCAGTCAGGGGGACGAGCAGTTCTTC CASSQGDEQFF
TRBJ2-3 TRBV6-4 few TRBD1 TGTGCCAGCAGTGACTCTCAGGGGGGCACAGATACGCAGTATTTT CASSDSQGGTDTQYF
TRBJ2-7 TRBV27 once . TGTGCCAGCAGTTTATCGCTCCTGGGGGCCGACGAGCAGTACTTC CASSLSLLGADEQYF
TRBJ2-1 TRBV5-4 . TRBD2 TGTGCCAGCAGCTTGGGACTAGCGGGCTCCTACAATGAGCAGTTCTTC CASSLGLAGSYNEQFF
TRBJ1-4 TRBV7-2 . . TGTGCCAGCAGCCCTCAGCAGCTAGCGAATGAAAAACTGTTTTTT CASSPQQLANEKLFF
TRBJ2-7 TRBV6-1 . TRBD2 TGCGCCAGCAACCCCAGGACTAGCGCCTACGAGCAGTACTTC CASNPRTSAYEQYF
TRBJ2-7 TRBV19 . TRBD2 TGTGCCAGTAGAACTAGCGGAAGATCCTACGAGCAGTACTTC CASRTSGRSYEQYF
TRBJ2-3 TRBV11-2 few TRBD2 TGTGCCAGCAGCTTAGTAGGTGGTAGCGGGAAGTCAGATACGCAGTATTTT CASSLVGGSGKSDTQYF
TRBJ1-5 TRBV6-5 . . TGTGCCAGTAGTGCCCGGTGGGGCCAGCCCCAGCATTTT CASSARWGQPQHF
TRBJ2-7 TRBV19 . TRBD1 TGTGCCAGTAGTATTGTTGGGACAGGGCGGTACGAGCAGTACTTC CASSIVGTGRYEQYF
TRBJ2-7 TRBV6-6 . . TGTGCCAGCAGTTACTCGGGTGGAGGCGAGCAGTACTTC CASSYSGGGEQYF
TRBJ2-7 TRBV20-1 . TRBD1 TGCAGTGTGGACAGGGAATACGAGCAGTACTTC CSVDREYEQYF
TRBJ2-3 TRBV6-5 . . TGTGCCAGCAGACTCACAGGGCTAGATACGCAGTATTTT CASRLTGLDTQYF
TRBJ2-6 TRBV5-6 few TRBD1 TGTGCCAGCAGCTCGACCAGGGGGAATGGGGCCAACGTCCTGACTTTC CASSSTRGNGANVLTF
TRBJ1-2 TRBV5-6 . . TGTGCCAGCAGCGGGCGCGGCAGGACACCCTATGGCTACACCTTC CASSGRGRTPYGYTF
TRBJ1-5 TRBV28 . . TGTGCCAGCAGTTTATTGCGGTTCTCCGATAGCAATCAGCCCCAGCATTTT CASSLLRFSDSNQPQHF
TRBJ2-2 TRBV7-9 . . TGTTCCAGCAATAGCGGGGAGCTGTTTTTT CSSNSGELFF
TRBJ2-7 TRBV6-6 . TRBD1 TGTGCCAGCAGGTCACAGGGGGACGAGCAGTACTTC CASRSQGDEQYF
TRBJ2-1 TRBV28 . TRBD2 TGTGCCAGCAGGGGGGCGGGAGGGCCTTACAATGAGCAGTTCTTC CASRGAGGPYNEQFF
TRBJ2-7 TRBV14 . TRBD2 TGTGCCAGCAGCCCAACTAGCGGGAGGGCCCACGAGCAGTACTTC CASSPTSGRAHEQYF
TRBJ2-3 TRBV19 . . TGTGCCAGTAGTATTCTAACTCACACAGATACGCAGTATTTT CASSILTHTDTQYF
TRBJ1-5 TRBV27 . TRBD1 TGTGCCAGCAGTTTTTCAGGGGGGAATCAGCCCCAGCATTTT CASSFSGGNQPQHF
TRBJ2-2 TRBV10-3 once . TGTGCCATCAGTGACGGTGGCAGGGGAATCGGGGAGCTGTTTTTT CAISDGGRGIGELFF
TRBJ1-1 TRBV28 . . TGTGCCAGCAGGGGCCCACTGGGGAACACTGAAGCTTTCTTT CASRGPLGNTEAFF
TRBJ2-7 TRBV10-3 . TRBD2 TGTGCCATCAGTGAGTCTACTAGCGGGAGTGAAGGCGAGCAGTACTTC CAISESTSGSEGEQYF
TRBJ2-7 TRBV4-1 . TRBD1 TGCGCCAGCAGCCAAGGCCGGGACAGGGGTTCCTACGAGCAGTACTTC CASSQGRDRGSYEQYF
TRBJ1-2 TRBV5-4 few TRBD1 TGTGCCAGCAGCGTCCCGACAGGGGGCGCCAAGGGCTACACCTTC CASSVPTGGAKGYTF
TRBJ1-1 TRBV5-1 . . TGCGCCAGCAGCTTGGCCGGATGGGCAGAAGCTTTCTTT CASSLAGWAEAFF
TRBJ2-3 TRBV5-1 . TRBD2 TGCGCCAGCAGCTTGGCCCTAGCGGGTGCAGATACGCAGTATTTT CASSLALAGADTQYF
TRBJ2-7 TRBV9 . TRBD2 TGTGCCAGCAGCGTAGGTTATAGCGGGGCCCCCTACGAGCAGTACTTC CASSVGYSGAPYEQYF
TRBJ2-1 TRBV11-3 . TRBD1 TGTGCCAGCAGCATCCGGGACAGGGATAACAATGAGCAGTTCTTC CASSIRDRDNNEQFF
TRBJ1-5 TRBV19 few . TGTGCCAGTAGTATCACCGGACAGTTTCAGCCCCAGCATTTT CASSITGQFQPQHF
TRBJ1-3 TRBV29-1 once . TGCAGCGTTCGGGGAGAGGGGGCTGGAAACACCATATATTTT CSVRGEGAGNTIYF
TRBJ2-3 TRBV4-1 . TRBD1 TGCGCCAGCAGCCAGGCCCAGACAGGGGCGGCCACAGATACGCAGTATTTT CASSQAQTGAATDTQYF
TRBJ2-7 TRBV27 . TRBD2 TGTGCCAGCAGACTAGCGGGAGGTTCCTACGAGCAGTACTTC CASRLAGGSYEQYF
TRBJ2-1 TRBV10-1 . TRBD2 TGCGCCAGCAGTGAGTCAGTAGCGGGAGTTTTGAATGAGCAGTTCTTC CASSESVAGVLNEQFF
TRBJ2-1 TRBV28 . . TGTGCCAGCAGTCCGTCGGGGGAGAACTACAATGAGCAGTTCTTC CASSPSGENYNEQFF
TRBJ2-1 TRBV27 once TRBD1 TGTGCCAGCAGCTCCGGGACAGTGATTGGTGAGCAGTTCTTC CASSSGTVIGEQFF
TRBJ1-3 TRBV5-4 . . TGTGCCAGCAGCTTTGGAGGCTCTGGAAACACCATATATTTT CASSFGGSGNTIYF
TRBJ2-7 TRBV11-2 . TRBD2 TGTGCCAGCAGCCTGCCTGACGGGAGGTACGAGCAGTACTTC CASSLPDGRYEQYF
TRBJ1-1 TRBV27 . . TGTGCCAGCAGAAAACAGGGCTCTGAAGCTTTCTTT CASRKQGSEAFF
TRBJ2-7 TRBV25-1 . . TGTGCCAGCAGCCCCGACAGTTACGAGCAGTACTTC CASSPDSYEQYF
TRBJ1-5 TRBV5-6 . . TGTGCCAGCAGCCCAAGGGGTATTGAGCCCCAGCATTTT CASSPRGIEPQHF
TRBJ2-3 TRBV19 . . TGTGCCAGTAGTATCTGGCAGGGTAACGCAGATACGCAGTATTTT CASSIWQGNADTQYF
TRBJ1-1 TRBV4-1 . . TGCGCCAGCAGCCAAGGTCCGGGGTGGAACACTGAAGCTTTCTTT CASSQGPGWNTEAFF
TRBJ1-4 TRBV6-1 . TRBD1 TGTGCCAGCCAGGGGGAGGAAAAACTGTTTTTT CASQGEEKLFF
TRBJ1-1 TRBV28 few . TGTGCCAGCGGCACAGTCAAGAACACTGAAGCTTTCTTT CASGTVKNTEAFF